This T cell receptor beta chain was profiled in a study of T cell responses to AZD1222 COVID-19 vaccine. This CDR3 has 16 amino acids. V was pared by 0 bases and J by 1 base, with 11 bases between. In germline, CDR1 is KGHSH, CDR2 LQKENI. Sequencing used immunoSEQ multiplex PCR; TCRdb keeps in-frame clones, though not all of them. The table lists fewer than 100,000 clones, under 90% of them singletons. Second doses were pooled across both intervals (about 4 or about 12 weeks). V and J are TRBV18 and TRBJ2-3; D uncertain. The sample consisted of peripheral blood, taken 28 days after the second AZD1222 dose. The clonotype originates from an adult who received the AZD1222 COVID-19 vaccine. The CDR3 region is CASSPPNSLGTDTQYF. The CDR3 DNA reads TGTGCCAGCTCACCACCGAACAGTTTGGGCACAGATACGCAGTATTTT.